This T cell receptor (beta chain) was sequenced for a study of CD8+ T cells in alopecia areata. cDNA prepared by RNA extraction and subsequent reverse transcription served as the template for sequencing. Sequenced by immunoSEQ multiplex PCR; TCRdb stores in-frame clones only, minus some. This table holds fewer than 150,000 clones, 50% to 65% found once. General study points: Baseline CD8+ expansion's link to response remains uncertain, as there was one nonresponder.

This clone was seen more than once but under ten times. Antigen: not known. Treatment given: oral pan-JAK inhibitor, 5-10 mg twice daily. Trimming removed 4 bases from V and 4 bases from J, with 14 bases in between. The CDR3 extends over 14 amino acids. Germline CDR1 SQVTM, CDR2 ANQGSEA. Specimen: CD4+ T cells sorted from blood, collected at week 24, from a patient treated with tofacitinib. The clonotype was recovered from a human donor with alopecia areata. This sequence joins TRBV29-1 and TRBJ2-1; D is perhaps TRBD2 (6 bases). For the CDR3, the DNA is TGCAGCGTTGGGTTCGGAGGGGTATACAATGAGCAGTTCTTC. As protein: CSVGFGGVYNEQFF.